These T cell receptor beta chains were read from a single sample in a study of blood T cell repertoires in COVID-19. Sequenced by immunoSEQ multiplex PCR; TCRdb stores in-frame clones only, minus some. This table holds around 42,000 clones, roughly 89% found once. Sequencing was performed on peripheral blood. These receptors were collected from a man aged 50-59 years with active COVID-19. Both conserved end residues are part of each CDR3. D genes are given only for firm matches. Some rows have no size entry. The others give once, few or many, or a class for an expanded clone.

d_gene,len,j_gene,abundance,v_gene,CDR3nt,CDR3aa
NA,15,TRBJ2-1,once,TRBV5-1,TGCGCCAGCAGCTTGGGTCGGGGCGCGGGGAATGAGCAGTTCTTC,CASSLGRGAGNEQFF
NA,15,TRBJ2-1,NA,TRBV6-1,TGTGCCAGCAGTGATCTTCAGGGCCCGTCGGATGAGCAGTTCTTC,CASSDLQGPSDEQFF
NA,15,TRBJ2-7,NA,TRBV5-4,TGTGCCAGCAGCAATGGAGGGACGGCACGCCTCGAGCAGTACTTC,CASSNGGTARLEQYF
NA,15,TRBJ2-2,NA,TRBV7-8,TGTGCCAGCAGCTTAGGGTCAGCGAACACCGGGGAGCTGTTTTTT,CASSLGSANTGELFF
NA,15,TRBJ2-1,NA,TRBV9,TGTGCCAGCAGCGCCTCCTCCAGGCTATACAATGAGCAGTTCTTC,CASSASSRLYNEQFF
NA,14,TRBJ1-3,NA,TRBV30,TGTGCCTGGGAAACTTGGGGGGTTGGAAACACCATATATTTT,CAWETWGVGNTIYF
NA,19,TRBJ1-1,few,TRBV7-2,TGTGCCAGCAGCTTAGAGTCGGGGGGCGCCCGATGGGGGGGCACTGAAGCTTTCTTT,CASSLESGGARWGGTEAFF
TRBD1,15,TRBJ2-1,NA,TRBV5-8,TGTGCCAGCAGCTTGGTCGGGACAGGGGTCAATGAGCAGTTCTTC,CASSLVGTGVNEQFF
TRBD1,23,TRBJ2-2,NA,TRBV13,TGTGCCAGCAGCCGCCTGAGCCCCTCCATCCGGGACAGGGGGCCTTCGAACACCGGGGAGCTGTTTTTT,CASSRLSPSIRDRGPSNTGELFF
TRBD1,18,TRBJ2-6,NA,TRBV7-9,TGTGCCAGCAGACCCTCCGGGACAGTTGGCTCTGGGGCCAACGTCCTGACTTTC,CASRPSGTVGSGANVLTF
NA,16,TRBJ1-3,NA,TRBV6-1,TGTGCCAGCAGTGAAGCCAGGGTCTACTTGGGAAACACCATATATTTT,CASSEARVYLGNTIYF
TRBD1,13,TRBJ1-4,NA,TRBV12-3/TRBV12-4,TGTGCCAGCACCCCTCGACAGGGACGGGAACTGTTTTTT,CASTPRQGRELFF
NA,17,TRBJ2-2,NA,TRBV3-1/TRBV3-2,TGTGCCAGCAGCCAGATCCGGCGGAGCGCGAACACCGGGGAGCTGTTTTTT,CASSQIRRSANTGELFF
NA,13,TRBJ1-3,NA,TRBV19,TGTGCCAGTAGGGTGGCTTCTGGAAACACCATATATTTT,CASRVASGNTIYF
NA,13,TRBJ1-1,few,TRBV14,TGTGCCAGCAGGCGGACGGGGGGCACTGAAGCTTTCTTT,CASRRTGGTEAFF
TRBD1,14,TRBJ1-1,NA,TRBV6-5,TGTGCCAGCAGTCAAAGACAGGGGGGCACTGAAGCTTTCTTT,CASSQRQGGTEAFF
NA,15,TRBJ1-4,NA,TRBV9,TGTGCCAGCAGCGAATCTTCTGCAACTAATGAAAAACTGTTTTTT,CASSESSATNEKLFF
NA,11,TRBJ1-1,NA,TRBV29-1,TGCAGCGTTGCTAGGGGCGCTGAAGCTTTCTTT,CSVARGAEAFF
TRBD2,14,TRBJ2-7,NA,TRBV30,TGTGCCTGGAGTGTGACTAGCGGGGGGGTTCTCCAGTACTTC,CAWSVTSGGVLQYF
NA,14,TRBJ2-7,NA,TRBV9,TGTGCCAGCAGCGTAGGGTACAACTCCTACGAGCAGTACTTC,CASSVGYNSYEQYF
NA,12,TRBJ1-6,NA,TRBV2,TGTGCCAGCAGGGCGAGGAATTCACCCCTCCACTTT,CASRARNSPLHF
TRBD1,12,TRBJ1-1,NA,TRBV6-5,TGTGCCTGCGACAGGGGGAACACTGAAGCTTTCTTT,CACDRGNTEAFF
TRBD2,15,TRBJ2-1,NA,TRBV29-1,TGCAGCGTTCCTAATCTAGCGGGGGGGCCCATTGAGCAGTTCTTC,CSVPNLAGGPIEQFF
NA,14,TRBJ1-3,NA,TRBV14,TGTGCCAGCAGCTACAGGGTCTCTGGAAACACCATATATTTT,CASSYRVSGNTIYF
NA,12,TRBJ2-7,once,TRBV2,TGTGCCACCGGACAGCGCTCGTACGAGCAGTACTTC,CATGQRSYEQYF